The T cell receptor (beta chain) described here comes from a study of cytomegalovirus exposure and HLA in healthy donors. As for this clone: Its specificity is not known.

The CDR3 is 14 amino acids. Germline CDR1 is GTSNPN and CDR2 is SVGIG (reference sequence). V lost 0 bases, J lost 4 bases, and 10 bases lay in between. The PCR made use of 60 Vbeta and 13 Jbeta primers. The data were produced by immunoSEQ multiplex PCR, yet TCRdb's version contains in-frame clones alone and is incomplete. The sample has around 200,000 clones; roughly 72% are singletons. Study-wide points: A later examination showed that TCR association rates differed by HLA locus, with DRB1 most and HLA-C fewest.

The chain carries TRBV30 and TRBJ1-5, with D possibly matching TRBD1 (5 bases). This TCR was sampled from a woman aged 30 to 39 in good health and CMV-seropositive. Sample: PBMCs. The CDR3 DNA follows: TGTGCCTGGAGTGTAAGACGGGGGAATCAGCCCCAGCATTTT. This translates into CAWSVRRGNQPQHF.